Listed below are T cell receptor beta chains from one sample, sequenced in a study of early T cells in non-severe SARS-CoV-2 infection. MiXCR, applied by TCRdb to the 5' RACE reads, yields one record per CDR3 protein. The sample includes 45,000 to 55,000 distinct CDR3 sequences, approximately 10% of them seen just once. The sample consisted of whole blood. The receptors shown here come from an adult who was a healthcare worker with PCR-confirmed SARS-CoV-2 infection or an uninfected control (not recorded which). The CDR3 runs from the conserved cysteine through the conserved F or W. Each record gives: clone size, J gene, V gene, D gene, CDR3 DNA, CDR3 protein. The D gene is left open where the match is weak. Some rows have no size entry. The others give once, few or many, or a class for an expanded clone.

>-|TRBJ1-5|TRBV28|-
TGTGCCAGCAGTTCGGAGACGCCCCAGCATTTT
CASSSETPQHF
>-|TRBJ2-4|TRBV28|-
TGTGCCAGCAGTCCCAATCAGGGGAAAAACATTCAGTACTTC
CASSPNQGKNIQYF
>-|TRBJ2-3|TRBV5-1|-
TGCGCCAGCAGCTTGCAGCTAGCGGATACGCAGTATTTT
CASSLQLADTQYF
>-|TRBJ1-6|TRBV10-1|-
TGCGCCAGCAGTGAGTCTGGAGCCGGACTTTCACCCCTCCACTTT
CASSESGAGLSPLHF
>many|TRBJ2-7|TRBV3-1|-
TGTGCCAGCAGCCCCGGCCGGCAGGGCCTCTCCTACGAGCAGTACTTC
CASSPGRQGLSYEQYF
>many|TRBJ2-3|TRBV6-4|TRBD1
TGTGCCAGCAGTGACGGGACAGGGGGCACAGATACGCAGTATTTT
CASSDGTGGTDTQYF
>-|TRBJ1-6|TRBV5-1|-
TGCGCCAGCAGCTTGGATGGCCGCCCGGAGAACTCACCCCTCCACTTT
CASSLDGRPENSPLHF
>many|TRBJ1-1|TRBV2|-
TGTGCCAGTCACAGGGTTCGGACTGAAGCTTTCTTT
CASHRVRTEAFF
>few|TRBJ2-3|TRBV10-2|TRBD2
TGCGCCAGCAGTGACCTGACTAGCGGGGGAGTAAATACGCAGTATTTT
CASSDLTSGGVNTQYF
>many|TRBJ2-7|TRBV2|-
TGTGCCAGCAAACCGGCCGGGGACGAGCAGTACTTC
CASKPAGDEQYF
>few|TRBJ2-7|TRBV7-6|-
TGTGCCAGCAGCCCGCGAGGAGGTGGGGGCTCCTACGAGCAGTACTTC
CASSPRGGGGSYEQYF
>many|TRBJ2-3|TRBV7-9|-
TGTGCCAGCACCTCCAACTCCAGGGATACGCAGTATTTT
CASTSNSRDTQYF
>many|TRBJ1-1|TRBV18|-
TGTGCCAGCTCACCACCGGGCAGACATGAAGCTTTCTTT
CASSPPGRHEAFF
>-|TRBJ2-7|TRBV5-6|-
TGTGCCAGCAGCTTTAGAGTCTACGAGCAGTACTTC
CASSFRVYEQYF
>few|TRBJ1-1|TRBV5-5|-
TGTGCCAGCAGCCTGGGGCCTGAAGCTTTCTTT
CASSLGPEAFF
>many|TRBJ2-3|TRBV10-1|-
TGCGCCAGCAGTGACCCAGGCCGCTCAGATACGCAGTATTTT
CASSDPGRSDTQYF
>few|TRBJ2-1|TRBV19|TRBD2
TGTGCCAGTAGCCAACGGGAGGGCCCGTACAATGAGCAGTTCTTC
CASSQREGPYNEQFF
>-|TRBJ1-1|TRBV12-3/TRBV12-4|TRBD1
TGTGCCAGCTTCGCCGGAGGGACAGGGAACACTGAAGCTTTCTTT
CASFAGGTGNTEAFF
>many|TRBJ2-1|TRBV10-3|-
TGTGCCATCAGTGACACAAGGGCGAATGAGCAGTTCTTC
CAISDTRANEQFF
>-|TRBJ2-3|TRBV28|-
TGTGCCAGCCCTCCTGCTGCTGGCAGCACAGATACGCAGTATTTT
CASPPAAGSTDTQYF
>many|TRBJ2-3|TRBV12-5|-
TGTGCTAGTGGTTTGTGGCGGGGTCACACAGATACGCAGTATTTT
CASGLWRGHTDTQYF
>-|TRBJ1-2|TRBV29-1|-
TGCAGCGTTGAGTACAGGTTGTATGGCTACACCTTC
CSVEYRLYGYTF
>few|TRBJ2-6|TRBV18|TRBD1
TGTGCCAGCTCACCACCGGGACAGGGGGCTGGGGCCAACGTCCTGACTTTC
CASSPPGQGAGANVLTF
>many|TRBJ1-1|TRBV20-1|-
TGCAGTGCTAGAGTCCCAGGGAAGAGTTCGGGAGCTTTCTTT
CSARVPGKSSGAFF
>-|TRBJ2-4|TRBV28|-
TGTGCCAGCAGTTGGGGTTTGGGAAGAGACATTCAGTACTTC
CASSWGLGRDIQYF
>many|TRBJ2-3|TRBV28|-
TGTGCCAGCAGTTCCCCCATAGCCCGGGGCACAGATACGCAGTATTTT
CASSSPIARGTDTQYF
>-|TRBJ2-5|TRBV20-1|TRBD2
TGCAGTGCTACTAGCGGGGGGCCGACGGGAGAGACCCAGTACTTC
CSATSGGPTGETQYF
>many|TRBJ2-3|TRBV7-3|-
TGTGCCAGCAGCCCGGACAGAAACACAGATACGCAGTATTTT
CASSPDRNTDTQYF
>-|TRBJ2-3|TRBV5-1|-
TGCGCCAGCAGCCCGGGTGAACTCAGCACAGATACGCAGTATTTT
CASSPGELSTDTQYF
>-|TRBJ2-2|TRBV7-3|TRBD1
TGTGCCAGCAGCTCGTCCCGGGACAGCACCGGGGAGCTGTTTTTT
CASSSSRDSTGELFF
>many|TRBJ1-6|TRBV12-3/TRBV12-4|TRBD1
TGTGCCAGCAGGTCAGACAGGGGGAGTTCACCCCTCCACTTT
CASRSDRGSSPLHF
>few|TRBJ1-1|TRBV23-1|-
TGCGCCAGCAGTCAAATGAGATGGGGGAAAGACACTGAAGCTTTCTTT
CASSQMRWGKDTEAFF
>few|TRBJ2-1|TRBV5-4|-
TGTGCCAGCAGCTCGCCCTGGGGGGACAATGAGCAGTTCTTC
CASSSPWGDNEQFF